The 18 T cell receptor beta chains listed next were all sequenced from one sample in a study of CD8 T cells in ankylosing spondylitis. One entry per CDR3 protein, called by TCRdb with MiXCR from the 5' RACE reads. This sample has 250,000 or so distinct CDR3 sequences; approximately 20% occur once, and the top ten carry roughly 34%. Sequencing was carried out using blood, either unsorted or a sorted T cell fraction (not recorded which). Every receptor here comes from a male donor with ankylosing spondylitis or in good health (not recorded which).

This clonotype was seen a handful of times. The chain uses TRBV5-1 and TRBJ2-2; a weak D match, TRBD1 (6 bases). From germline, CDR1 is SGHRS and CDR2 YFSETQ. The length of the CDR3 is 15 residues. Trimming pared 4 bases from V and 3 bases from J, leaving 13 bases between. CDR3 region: CASSRGIWDTGELFF. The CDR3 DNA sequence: TGCGCCAGCAGCAGGGGGATCTGGGACACCGGGGAGCTGTTTTTT. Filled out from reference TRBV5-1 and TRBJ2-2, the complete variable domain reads KAGVTQTPRYLIKTRGQQVTLSCSPISGHRSVSWYQQTPGQGLQFLFEYFSETQRNKGNFPGRFSGRQFSNSRSEMNVSTLELGDSALYLCASSRGIWDTGELFFGEGSRLTVL.

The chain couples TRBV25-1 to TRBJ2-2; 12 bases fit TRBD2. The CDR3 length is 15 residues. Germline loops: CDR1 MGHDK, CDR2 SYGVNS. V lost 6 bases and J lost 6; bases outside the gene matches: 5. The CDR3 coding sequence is TGTGCCAGCAGCCGACTAGCGGGAGTTGCCGGGGAGCTGTTTTTT. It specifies CASSRLAGVAGELFF. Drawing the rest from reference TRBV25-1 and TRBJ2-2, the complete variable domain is EADIYQTPRYLVIGTGKKITLECSQTMGHDKMYWYQQDPGMELHLIHYSYGVNSTEKGDLSSESTVSRIRTEHFPLTLESARPSHTSQYLCASSRLAGVAGELFFGEGSRLTVL.

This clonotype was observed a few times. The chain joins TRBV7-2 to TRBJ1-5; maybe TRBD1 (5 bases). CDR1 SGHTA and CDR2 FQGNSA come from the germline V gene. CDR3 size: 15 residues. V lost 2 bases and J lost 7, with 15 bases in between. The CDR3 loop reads CASSLFSGGDQPQHF. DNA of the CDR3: TGTGCCAGCAGCTTATTCTCAGGAGGGGACCAGCCCCAGCATTTT.

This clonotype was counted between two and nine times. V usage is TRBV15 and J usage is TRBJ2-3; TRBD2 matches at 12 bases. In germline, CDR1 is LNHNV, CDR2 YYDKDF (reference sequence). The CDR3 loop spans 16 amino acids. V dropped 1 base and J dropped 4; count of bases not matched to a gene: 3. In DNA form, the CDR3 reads TGTGCCACCAGCAGAGGGACTAGCGGGATCGCAGATACGCAGTATTTT. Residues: CATSRGTSGIADTQYF.

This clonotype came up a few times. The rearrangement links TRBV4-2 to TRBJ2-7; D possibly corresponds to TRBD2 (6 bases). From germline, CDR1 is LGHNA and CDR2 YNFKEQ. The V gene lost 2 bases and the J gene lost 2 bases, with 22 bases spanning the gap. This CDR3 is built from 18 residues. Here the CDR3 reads CASSQTVGVGLPTYEQYF. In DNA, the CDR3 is TGTGCCAGCAGCCAAACCGTCGGGGTGGGACTCCCCACCTACGAGCAGTACTTC.

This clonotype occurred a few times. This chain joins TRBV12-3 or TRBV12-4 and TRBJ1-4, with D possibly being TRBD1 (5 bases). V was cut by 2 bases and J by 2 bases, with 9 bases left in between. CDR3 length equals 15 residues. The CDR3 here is CASSLLGGTNEKLFF. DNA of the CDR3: TGTGCCAGCAGTTTATTGGGGGGTACTAATGAAAAACTGTTTTTT.

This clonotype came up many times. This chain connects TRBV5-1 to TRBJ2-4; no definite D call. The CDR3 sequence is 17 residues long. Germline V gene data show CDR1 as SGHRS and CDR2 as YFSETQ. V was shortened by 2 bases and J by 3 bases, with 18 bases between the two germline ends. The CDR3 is CASSFEPGPMGKNIQYF. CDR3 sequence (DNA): TGCGCCAGCAGCTTCGAACCAGGTCCCATGGGCAAAAACATTCAGTACTTC.

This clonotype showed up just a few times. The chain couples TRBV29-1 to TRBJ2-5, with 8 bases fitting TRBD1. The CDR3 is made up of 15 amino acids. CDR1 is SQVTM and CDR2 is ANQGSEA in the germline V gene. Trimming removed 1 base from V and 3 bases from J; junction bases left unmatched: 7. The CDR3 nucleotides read TGCAGCGTTGAAGCCCAGGACAGGGACGAAGAGACCCAGTACTTC. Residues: CSVEAQDRDEETQYF.

CDR3 loop: CASSTRLAGSTDTQYF. The CDR3 DNA reads TGTGCCAGCAGCACCAGACTAGCGGGAAGCACAGATACGCAGTATTTT. V gene TRBV7-6 combines with J gene TRBJ2-3, with TRBD2 identical over 11 bases. CDR3 length: 16 residues. V trimming: 5 bases; J trimming: 0 bases; junction bases outside the gene matches: 4. The germline V gene encodes CDR1 SGHVS and CDR2 FNYEAQ.

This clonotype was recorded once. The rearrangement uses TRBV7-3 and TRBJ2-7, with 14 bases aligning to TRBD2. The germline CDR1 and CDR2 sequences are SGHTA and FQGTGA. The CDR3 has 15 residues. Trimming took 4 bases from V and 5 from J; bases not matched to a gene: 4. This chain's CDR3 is CASSWGLAGDNEQYF. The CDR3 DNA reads TGTGCCAGCAGCTGGGGACTAGCGGGGGACAACGAGCAGTACTTC.

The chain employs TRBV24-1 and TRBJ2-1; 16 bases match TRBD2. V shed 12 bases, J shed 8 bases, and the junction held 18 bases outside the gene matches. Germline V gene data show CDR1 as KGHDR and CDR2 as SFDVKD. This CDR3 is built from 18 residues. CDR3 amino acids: CAFSIGTSGRAGSYEQFF. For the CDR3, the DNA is TGTGCCTTCTCAATCGGGACTAGCGGGAGGGCCGGGTCTTATGAGCAGTTCTTC.

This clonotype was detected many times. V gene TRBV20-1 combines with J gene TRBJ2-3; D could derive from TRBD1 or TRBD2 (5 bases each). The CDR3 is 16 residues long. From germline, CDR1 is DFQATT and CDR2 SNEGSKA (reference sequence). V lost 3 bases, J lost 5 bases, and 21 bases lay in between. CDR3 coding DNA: TGCAGTGCTAGCGGGACGGCCGATTCCCGGGGAGATACGCAGTATTTT. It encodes CSASGTADSRGDTQYF.

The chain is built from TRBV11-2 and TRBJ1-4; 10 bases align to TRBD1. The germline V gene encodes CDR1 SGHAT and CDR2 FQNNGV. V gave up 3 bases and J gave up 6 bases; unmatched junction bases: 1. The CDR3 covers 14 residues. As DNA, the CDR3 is TGTGCCAGCAGCTTCGGGACAGGGGATGAAAAACTGTTTTTT. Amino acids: CASSFGTGDEKLFF.

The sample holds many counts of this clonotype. The CDR3 here is CASSYSGSSDGEGEPQHF. The CDR3 DNA follows: TGTGCCAGCAGTTACTCCGGGTCGTCTGACGGAGAAGGGGAGCCCCAGCATTTT. The genes are TRBV6-2 or TRBV6-3 and TRBJ1-5; possibly TRBD1 for D (5 bases). Per the germline V gene, CDR1 is MNHEY and CDR2 is SVGEGT. There are 18 residues in the CDR3. The V gene lost 0 bases and the J gene lost 8 bases, with 23 bases spanning the gap.

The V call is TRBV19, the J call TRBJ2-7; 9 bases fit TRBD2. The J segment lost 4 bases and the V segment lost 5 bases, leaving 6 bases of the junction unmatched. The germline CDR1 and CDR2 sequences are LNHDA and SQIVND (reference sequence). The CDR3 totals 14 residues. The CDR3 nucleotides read TGTGCCAGTAGTTTTAGCGGGAGTGGGTACGAGCAGTACTTC. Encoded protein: CASSFSGSGYEQYF.

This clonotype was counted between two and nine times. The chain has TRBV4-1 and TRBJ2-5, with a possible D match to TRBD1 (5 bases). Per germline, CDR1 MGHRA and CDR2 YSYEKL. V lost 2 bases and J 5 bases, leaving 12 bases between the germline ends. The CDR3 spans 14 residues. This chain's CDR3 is CASSQQGSEETQYF. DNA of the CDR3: TGCGCCAGCAGCCAACAGGGATCAGAGGAGACCCAGTACTTC.

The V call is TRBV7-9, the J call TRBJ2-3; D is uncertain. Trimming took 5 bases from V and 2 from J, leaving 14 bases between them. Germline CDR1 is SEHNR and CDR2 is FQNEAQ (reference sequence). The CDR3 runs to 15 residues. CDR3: CASSGWQEITDTQYF. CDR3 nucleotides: TGTGCCAGCAGCGGCTGGCAGGAGATCACAGATACGCAGTATTTT. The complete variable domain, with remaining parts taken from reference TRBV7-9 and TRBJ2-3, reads DTGVSQNPRHKITKRGQNVTFRCDPISEHNRLYWYRQTLGQGPEFLTYFQNEAQLEKSRLLSDRFSAERPKGSFSTLEIQRTEQGDSAMYLCASSGWQEITDTQYFGPGTRLTVL.

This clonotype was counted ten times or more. CDR3 sequence: CASSPDIYNEQFF. CDR3 DNA sequence: TGTGCCAGCAGCCCTGACATTTACAATGAGCAGTTCTTC. This chain links TRBV11-1 with TRBJ2-1; D is undetermined. In germline, CDR1 is SGHAT, CDR2 FQDESV (reference sequence). V shed 5 bases and J shed 4 bases, with 9 bases lying between them. This CDR3 is built from 13 residues.